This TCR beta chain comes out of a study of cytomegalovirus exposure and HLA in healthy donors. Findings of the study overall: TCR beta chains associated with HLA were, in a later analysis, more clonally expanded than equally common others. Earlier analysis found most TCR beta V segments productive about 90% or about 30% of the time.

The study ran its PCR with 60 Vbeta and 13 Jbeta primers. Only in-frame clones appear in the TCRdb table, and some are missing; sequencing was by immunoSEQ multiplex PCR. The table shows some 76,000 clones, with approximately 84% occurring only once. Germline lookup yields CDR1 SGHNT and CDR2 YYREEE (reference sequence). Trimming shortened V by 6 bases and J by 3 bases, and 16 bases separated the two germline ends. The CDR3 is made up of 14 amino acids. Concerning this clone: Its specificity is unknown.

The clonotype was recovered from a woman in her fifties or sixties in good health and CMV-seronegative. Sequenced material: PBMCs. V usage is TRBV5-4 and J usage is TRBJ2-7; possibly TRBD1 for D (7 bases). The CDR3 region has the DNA TGTGCCAGCAATCGGAGGGACAGAAGCTACGAGCAGTACTTC. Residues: CASNRRDRSYEQYF.